This T cell receptor beta chain was retrieved from a study of response to subunit inactivated influenza vaccine. Study-wide results and caveats: It was suggested by the authors that few new T cells are recruited by each seasonal influenza vaccination.

Germline V gene sequence: CDR1 SGHTA, CDR2 FQGNSA. There are 12 residues in the CDR3. Trimming took 1 base from V and 11 from J, leaving 11 bases between them. A single record per CDR3 protein comes from TCRdb applying MiXCR to the RT-PCR reads. The data contain 450,000 to 700,000 distinct CDR3 sequences, 13% to 15% of them seen just once; the ten biggest clones take up 11%. There are a few counts of this clonotype. The antigen is undetermined. This receptor was obtained from a man aged 50 to 60 who received an inactivated influenza vaccine. The chain is built from TRBV7-2 and TRBJ1-1; D call uncertain. The specimen was PBMCs from blood, collected less than 13 days after vaccination. CDR3: CASSLDRQRAFF. CDR3 DNA sequence: TGTGCCAGCAGCTTAGATAGACAACGGGCTTTCTTT.